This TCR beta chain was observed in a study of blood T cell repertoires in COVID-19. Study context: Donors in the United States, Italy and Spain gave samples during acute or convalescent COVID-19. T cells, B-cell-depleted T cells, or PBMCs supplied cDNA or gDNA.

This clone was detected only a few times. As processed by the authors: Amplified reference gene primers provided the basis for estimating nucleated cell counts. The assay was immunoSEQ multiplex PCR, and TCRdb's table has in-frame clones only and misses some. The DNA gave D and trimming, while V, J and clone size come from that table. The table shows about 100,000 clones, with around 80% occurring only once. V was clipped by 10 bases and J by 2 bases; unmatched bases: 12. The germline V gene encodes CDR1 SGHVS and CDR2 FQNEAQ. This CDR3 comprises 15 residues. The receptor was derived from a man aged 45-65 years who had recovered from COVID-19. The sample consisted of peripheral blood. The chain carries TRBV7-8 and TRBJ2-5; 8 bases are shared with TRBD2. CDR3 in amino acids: CATPPAGALQETQYF. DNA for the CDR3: TGTGCCACCCCCCCAGCGGGGGCCTTACAAGAGACCCAGTACTTC.